This T cell receptor beta chain was found in a study of shared clonotypes between healthy human individuals. Findings and caveats of the study: Generally, naive subsets came out with larger estimated richness than memory subsets.

In regard to this clone: Its matching antigen is unknown.

The material for each subset, its genomic DNA, was split evenly across several immunoSEQ plates. Methods used by the authors: ImmunoSEQ only sent back junction sequences with no quality scores, so filtering was done differently. Produced via immunoSEQ multiplex PCR; TCRdb's table is partial and in-frame only. The DNA gave D and trimming, while V, J and clone size come from that table. Counted here are almost 750,000 clones, around 70% occurring once; the ten biggest clones make up less than 2%. Those who donated, Caucasian adults without exception, all lived in Nashville, Tennessee. V lost 6 bases and J lost 0; bases outside the gene matches: 4. Germline V gene lookup returns CDR1 MRHNA and CDR2 SNTAGT. The CDR3 runs to 14 residues.

The sequence was collected from a woman in her twenties or thirties in good health. Input material: memory CD4+ T cells sorted from blood. Subset of the sample: CD45RA-negative fraction. The chain recombines TRBV6-4 with TRBJ1-1; 7 bases agree with TRBD1. This chain's CDR3 is CASSRGDLNTEAFF. In nucleotides, the CDR3 is TGTGCCAGCAGCAGGGGGGACTTGAACACTGAAGCTTTCTTT.